This passage covers 4 T cell receptor beta chains from one sample sequenced in a study of PD-1 blockade in mismatch repair-deficient tumors. Generated by immunoSEQ multiplex PCR, the TCRdb table keeps only in-frame clones and is missing some. The sample shows 100,000 or so clones, 82% of them seen only once. The source was peripheral blood, collected approximately 35 weeks after starting pembrolizumab. These receptors were taken from an adult with mismatch repair-deficient cancer.

The V call is TRBV27, the J call TRBJ1-5; TRBD1 aligns across 7 bases. V was pared by 5 bases and J by 9 bases, with 13 bases of the junction left unmatched. This CDR3 comprises 15 residues. Germline CDR1 and CDR2: MNHEY and SMNVEV (reference sequence). For the CDR3, the DNA is TGTGCCAGCAGTCCACGGACAGGCCTTTCACGGCCCCAGCATTTT. Encoded protein: CASSPRTGLSRPQHF.

CDR3: CASSLLKGNQPQHF. The CDR3 nucleotides read TGCGCCAGCAGCCTCCTCAAGGGCAATCAGCCCCAGCATTTT. The chain employs TRBV4-3 and TRBJ1-5; D gene ambiguous. Germline CDR1 reads LGHNA; CDR2 reads YSLEER. V lost 4 bases and J lost 2, with 9 bases in between. The CDR3 runs 14 residues.

The rearrangement uses TRBV13 and TRBJ2-5; D is undetermined. The V end was cut by 5 bases, the J end by 0 bases, with 7 bases between. This CDR3 is built from 13 residues. CDR1 is PRHDT, CDR2 FYEKMQ, per germline (reference sequence). The CDR3 spells CASSEEYQETQYF. The CDR3 DNA reads TGTGCCAGCAGCGAGGAGTACCAAGAGACCCAGTACTTC.

V usage is TRBV5-4 and J usage is TRBJ2-2; 8 nucleotides align to TRBD1. Per germline, CDR1 SGHNT and CDR2 YYREEE (reference sequence). Trimming cost V 4 bases and J 7 bases; bases outside gene matches: 9. This CDR3 contains 15 residues. This CDR3 reads CASSPDRGRIGELFF. CDR3 coding DNA: TGTGCCAGCAGCCCCGACAGGGGAAGGATCGGGGAGCTGTTTTTT.